This T cell receptor (beta chain) comes out of a study of metastatic and nonmetastatic thyroid tumors (TCRdb year 2020). Background on the whole study: Repertoires were compared across peripheral blood and tumor or nodule tissue samples from malignant and benign thyroid patients. Results the study describes overall, beyond this receptor: In both blood and tumor samples, malignant tumors were reported to have significantly higher TCR beta diversity than benign nodules.

None of the patients had been given any treatment before thyroid surgery. Using T-cell receptor beta sequencing, the study looked back at clinical samples from patients collected from about 2011 to 2019. By how much of the sample it makes up, this clone is medium-sized (0.01 to 0.1%). Its binding antigen is unknown. Per-nucleotide qualities are absent, and no much larger clonotype sits a single base away. Libraries were built with PCR. TCRdb shows the sequencer as Illumina HiSeq 4000. The TCR beta-chain CDR3 region of each patient was profiled by high-throughput sequencing. The published analysis was carried out like this. The researchers built a classifier to tell apart papillary thyroid cancer patients with distant metastasis, based on CDR3 differences among clinicopathological groups. The Shannon index was used to assess repertoire diversity, and the Morisita-Horn index was used to assess tumor-blood repertoire similarity. In-frame beta chains were kept once TCRdb had trimmed the public reads at Q25 with fastp and called clones with MiXCR. The V and J calls and clone size come from TCRdb's table, not from the authors' own analysis. Across this sample there are 13,000 to 15,000 clones, with almost 30% seen only once. Clones ranked in the top ten supply 3% to 5% of the sample.

CDR1 and CDR2, looked up from the germline V gene, are MNHEY and SVGEGT. The CDR3 spans 13 residues, from the cysteine through the phenylalanine. Only CDR3 DNA is held: 39 bases, read in frame from base 1. V and J are trimmed by 6 bases and 5 bases, and the gene matches miss 1 base of the junction. The sequence derives from a female donor with papillary thyroid cancer or a benign thyroid nodule (not recorded which). Some clones in this sample may be carry-over from other donors' samples. Sequencing was carried out using blood. The V and J segments used are TRBV6-2 or TRBV6-3 and TRBJ2-3, with 11 junctional bases fitting TRBD2. The DNA sequence follows: TGTGCCAGCAGAACTAGCGGGGGAGATACGCAGTATTTT. It codes for CASRTSGGDTQYF.